Listed below are T cell receptor beta chains from one sample, sequenced in a study of T cell responses to AZD1222 COVID-19 vaccine. The protocol was immunoSEQ multiplex PCR, while the TCRdb copy is restricted to in-frame clones and leaves out a portion. The data show 60,000 to 90,000 clones, around three quarters seen once. Source: peripheral blood, taken 28 days after the second dose of the MenACWY control vaccine. The receptors were gathered from an adult who received the MenACWY meningococcal vaccine as a control. Each CDR3 is given with its conserved first and last residue. D genes are given only for firm matches. Not all rows give a size; the values are once, few, many and, for expanded clones, a class.

CASRTSGTGVTGELFF	TGTGCCAGCAGGACGTCCGGGACAGGGGTCACCGGGGAGCTGTTTTTT	.	TRBD1	TRBV7-2	TRBJ2-2
CASRRGRRLEETQYF	TGTGCCAGCAGGCGAGGCCGGAGACTAGAAGAGACCCAGTACTTC	.	.	TRBV2	TRBJ2-5
CASSLGGGEGEKLFF	TGTGCCAGCAGCTTGGGCGGGGGCGAGGGTGAAAAACTGTTTTTT	.	.	TRBV5-4	TRBJ1-4
CASSPTGANYGYTF	TGTGCCAGCAGTCCGACAGGGGCTAACTATGGCTACACCTTC	few	TRBD1	TRBV2	TRBJ1-2
CASSFGGQAPYEQYF	TGTGCCAGCAGTTTCGGCGGACAGGCCCCCTACGAGCAGTACTTC	.	TRBD1	TRBV6-6	TRBJ2-7
CASSRSSGLLWETQYF	TGTGCCAGCAGTCGGTCTAGCGGCCTACTCTGGGAGACCCAGTACTTC	.	TRBD2	TRBV28	TRBJ2-5
CASSSSGGRRQFF	TGTGCCAGCAGTTCTAGCGGGGGCCGAAGGCAGTTCTTC	once	TRBD2	TRBV6-2/TRBV6-3	TRBJ2-1
CASPPGPLLSNEQFF	TGTGCCAGCCCCCCCGGGCCCCTTTTGAGCAATGAGCAGTTCTTC	.	.	TRBV2	TRBJ2-1
CASSVRTGYNEQFF	TGTGCCAGCAGTGTCAGGACAGGCTACAATGAGCAGTTCTTC	.	TRBD1	TRBV25-1	TRBJ2-1
CASRPGTAANYGYTF	TGTGCCAGTAGGCCCGGGACAGCTGCCAACTATGGCTACACCTTC	.	TRBD1	TRBV19	TRBJ1-2